The 25 T cell receptor beta chains given below trace back to one sample, sequenced in a study of immune evolution from preneoplasia to lung adenocarcinoma. Profiling relied on immunoSEQ multiplex PCR, and the TCRdb table lists in-frame clones only, not all of them. Of some 5,700 clones in the sample, more than 80% were seen once. Sequencing used FFPE adjacent normal lung tissue. These receptor sequences come from a donor aged 70 or over with lung adenocarcinoma.

This clone is large. The V and J genes are TRBV11-2 and TRBJ1-2; TRBD1 is a possible D gene (5 bases). CDR3 length equals 15 residues. In germline, CDR1 is SGHAT, CDR2 FQNNGV. V gave up 0 bases and J gave up 2 bases, with 10 bases separating them. Here the CDR3 reads CASSLESGINYGYTF. CDR3 sequence (DNA): TGTGCCAGCAGCTTAGAATCAGGGATAAACTATGGCTACACCTTC.

This clone was observed a handful of times. The J gene is TRBJ2-7, the V gene TRBV6-1; D is undetermined. V was clipped by 2 bases and J by 7 bases, with 6 bases between them. The germline gives CDR1 MNHNS, CDR2 SASEGT. CDR3 length: 11 amino acids. The CDR3 region is CASSEQVEQYF. The CDR3, as DNA: TGTGCCAGCAGTGAACAGGTTGAGCAGTACTTC.

The chain joins TRBV9 to TRBJ2-1; perhaps D is TRBD1 or TRBD2 (5 bases each). Germline assignment: CDR1 SGDLS and CDR2 YYNGEE. Trimming cost V 5 bases and J 10 bases, with 19 bases left between them. The CDR3 length is 14 residues. CDR3 protein: CASSQASRVREQFF. CDR3 bases: TGTGCCAGCAGTCAGGCTAGCAGGGTACGGGAGCAGTTCTTC.

The genes are TRBV11-2 and TRBJ2-2; a weak D match, TRBD1 (5 bases). CDR3 length equals 15 residues. V lost 3 bases and J lost 7, with 15 bases in between. Per the germline V gene, CDR1 is SGHAT and CDR2 is FQNNGV. CDR3 sequence: CASSLNTQGGGELFF. In nucleotides, the CDR3 is TGTGCCAGCAGCTTGAACACTCAGGGCGGCGGGGAGCTGTTTTTT.

The chain has TRBV5-1 and TRBJ2-1; possibly TRBD2 for D (6 bases). Trimming left V 3 bases short and J 7 bases short, with 8 bases between. CDR1 SGHRS and CDR2 YFSETQ come from the germline V gene. The CDR3 runs to 12 residues. CDR3 amino acids: CASSWGVNEQFF. The CDR3 DNA sequence: TGCGCCAGCAGCTGGGGGGTAAATGAGCAGTTCTTC.

The V gene is TRBV4-2, the J gene TRBJ1-2, with D possibly TRBD1 on 6 matching bases. The germline CDR1 and CDR2 sequences are LGHNA and YNFKEQ. The CDR3 runs to 13 residues. Written as DNA, the CDR3 is TGTGTCACCAGGGGCCCATCCGTCCATGGCTACACCTTC. It codes for CVTRGPSVHGYTF.

The chain employs TRBV4-2 and TRBJ2-3, with no clear D. Germline V gene data show CDR1 as LGHNA and CDR2 as YNFKEQ. The V gene lost 1 base and the J gene lost 7 bases, with 3 bases spanning the gap. The CDR3 is 11 residues long. The CDR3 region has the DNA TGTGCCAGCAGCCAAGCAAATACGCAGTATTTT. Amino acids: CASSQANTQYF.

The CDR3 loop reads CSVGRNYTDTQYF. DNA of the CDR3: TGCAGCGTTGGGCGGAATTACACAGATACGCAGTATTTT. The V and J genes are TRBV29-1 and TRBJ2-3; D remains unclear. The CDR3 length is 13 residues. V was trimmed by 4 bases and J by 2 bases, leaving 10 bases between them. Germline values: CDR1 SQVTM, CDR2 ANQGSEA.

This rearrangement joins TRBV6-6 to TRBJ1-1; 8 positions match TRBD1. CDR1 and CDR2 (germline): MNHNY, SVGAGI (reference sequence). The CDR3 has 13 amino acids. V was pared by 6 bases and J by 7 bases, with 7 bases of the junction left unmatched. CDR3 DNA: TGTGCCAGCAGGGGCGGACAGGGCGGTGAAGCTTTCTTT. Translating gives CASRGGQGGEAFF.

This rearrangement joins TRBV28 to TRBJ1-2; the D is unclear. The germline gives CDR1 MDHEN, CDR2 SYDVKM. This CDR3 comprises 15 residues. V was cut by 2 bases and J by 1 base, with 11 bases left in between. The CDR3 region is CASSLKEGFNYGYTF. The CDR3 DNA follows: TGTGCCAGCAGTTTAAAGGAAGGGTTTAACTATGGCTACACCTTC.

This clone was seen once. The chain links TRBV9 to TRBJ2-1; D uncertain. With 0 bases removed from V and 5 bases from J, the gap between germline ends came to 6 bases. This CDR3 contains 13 residues. From germline, CDR1 is SGDLS and CDR2 YYNGEE. The CDR3 DNA reads as TGTGCCAGCAGCGTAGACAGTAACAATGAGCAGTTCTTC. It translates to CASSVDSNNEQFF.

The V and J genes are TRBV7-2 and TRBJ2-7; D unresolved. The germline V gene encodes CDR1 SGHTA and CDR2 FQGNSA. CDR3 length: 12 amino acids. Trimming took 5 bases from V and 6 from J, leaving 11 bases between them. CDR3 loop: CASSKTGLEQYF. The DNA of the CDR3 is TGTGCCAGCAGCAAGACTGGGCTCGAGCAGTACTTC.

The chain has TRBV7-2 and TRBJ2-1, with D perhaps matching TRBD2 (6 bases). Germline V gene lookup returns CDR1 SGHTA and CDR2 FQGNSA. V lost 1 base and J lost 1, with 8 bases in between. The CDR3 covers 15 residues. The CDR3: CASSLDGSSYNEQFF. The CDR3 DNA is TGTGCCAGCAGCTTAGACGGGAGTTCCTACAATGAGCAGTTCTTC.

The CDR3 loop is CAWSVGEQYF. As DNA, the CDR3 is TGTGCCTGGAGTGTCGGCGAGCAGTACTTC. The rearrangement uses TRBV30 and TRBJ2-7; D is unresolved. The CDR3 runs to 10 residues. From germline, CDR1 is GTSNPN and CDR2 SVGIG (reference sequence). Trimming took off 0 bases at V and 6 bases at J, with 3 bases between the two ends.

This chain links TRBV4-1 with TRBJ2-1; D not resolved. Trimming left V 3 bases short and J 3 bases short, with 3 bases between. The germline gives CDR1 MGHRA, CDR2 YSYEKL. The CDR3 runs 12 residues. The CDR3 sequence: CASSQDYNEQFF. For the CDR3, the DNA is TGCGCCAGCAGCCAGGACTACAATGAGCAGTTCTTC.

The chain recombines TRBV7-9 with TRBJ1-2; 7 bases fit TRBD1. The CDR3 extends over 15 amino acids. The V segment lost 1 base and the J segment 2 bases; nucleotides outside the gene matches: 4. Germline CDR1 is SEHNR and CDR2 is FQNEAQ (reference sequence). CDR3 protein: CASSLGTGQNYGYTF. CDR3 DNA sequence: TGTGCCAGCAGCTTAGGGACAGGACAGAACTATGGCTACACCTTC.

V usage is TRBV18 and J usage is TRBJ2-1, with D possibly being TRBD1 or TRBD2 (6 bases each). The CDR3 length is 15 residues. The V gene lost 6 bases and the J gene lost 6 bases, with 18 bases spanning the gap. CDR1 and CDR2 from the germline V gene are KGHSH and LQKENI. CDR3 protein: CASSQTLEGGNEQFF. The DNA of the CDR3 is TGTGCCAGCTCGCAAACTCTTGAGGGGGGCAATGAGCAGTTCTTC.

This chain links TRBV30 with TRBJ1-2, with unresolved D. The CDR3 sequence is 10 residues long. The germline V gene has CDR1 GTSNPN and CDR2 SVGIG (reference sequence). V lost 6 bases, J lost 8 bases, and 10 bases lay in between. The chain's CDR3 is CACGEVGYTF. CDR3 DNA: TGTGCCTGTGGCGAAGTAGGCTACACCTTC.

The chain carries TRBV30 and TRBJ1-2, with D tentatively TRBD1 (6 bases). With 3 bases removed from V and 4 bases from J, the gap between germline ends came to 9 bases. Germline V lookup: CDR1 GTSNPN, CDR2 SVGIG (reference sequence). The CDR3 totals 12 residues. The CDR3 DNA reads TGTGCCTGGAGCGAGGGGGGCTATGGCTACACCTTC. Translated: CAWSEGGYGYTF.

V and J are TRBV11-3 and TRBJ1-1; D unclear. The CDR3 is 13 amino acids. CDR1 SGHNT and CDR2 YENEEA come from the germline V gene. Between the trimmed V and J ends, which lost 5 bases and 1 base, there was a span of 8 bases. The CDR3: CASSRTENTEAFF. CDR3 nucleotides: TGTGCCAGCAGCCGTACAGAGAACACTGAAGCTTTCTTT.

The chain employs TRBV6-6 and TRBJ2-2; D gene unclear. The CDR3 runs 12 residues. Germline assignment: CDR1 MNHNY and CDR2 SVGAGI (reference sequence). V was trimmed by 6 bases and J by 7 bases, leaving 9 bases between them. The CDR3 here is CASSHQIGELFF. In nucleotides, the CDR3 is TGTGCCAGCAGCCACCAGATCGGGGAGCTGTTTTTT.

This chain uses TRBV5-4 with TRBJ2-7; tentative D call: TRBD1 (6 bases). Trimming pared 2 bases from V and 6 bases from J, leaving 9 bases between. CDR3 size: 12 residues. Germline V gene lookup returns CDR1 SGHNT and CDR2 YYREEE (reference sequence). The CDR3 loop reads CASSLVQGEQYF. The CDR3 coding sequence is TGTGCCAGCAGCTTAGTACAGGGCGAGCAGTACTTC.

This clone was detected once. The rearrangement uses TRBV30 and TRBJ2-3; a weak D match, TRBD2 (7 bases). Trimming removed 3 bases at V and 3 bases at J, with 13 bases between. This CDR3 comprises 14 residues. Germline values: CDR1 GTSNPN, CDR2 SVGIG (reference sequence). The CDR3 region has the DNA TGTGCCTGGAGCGCAAGGGGGGGTACAGATACGCAGTATTTT. Translation gives CAWSARGGTDTQYF.

This rearrangement joins TRBV30 to TRBJ1-4, with no clear D. The CDR3 is 15 amino acids. V shed 6 bases and J shed 1 base, with 15 bases lying between them. CDR1 and CDR2 (germline): GTSNPN, SVGIG (reference sequence). CDR3 protein: CACQREKGTNEKLFF. In DNA, the CDR3 is TGTGCCTGCCAAAGAGAAAAGGGAACTAATGAAAAACTGTTTTTT.

The gene calls are TRBV30 and TRBJ1-5; D unresolved. This CDR3 contains 13 residues. Per germline, CDR1 GTSNPN and CDR2 SVGIG (reference sequence). V was trimmed by 5 bases and J by 4 bases, leaving 12 bases between them. The CDR3 protein is CAWGPKGNQPQHF. CDR3 nucleotides: TGTGCCTGGGGGCCCAAGGGAAATCAGCCCCAGCATTTT.